The rows below give T cell receptor beta chains drawn from one sample of a study of CD8 T cells in ankylosing spondylitis. TCRdb re-called the 5' RACE reads with MiXCR, one entry per CDR3 protein. The data show 250,000 to 350,000 distinct CDR3 sequences, with 15% to 20% seen just once and roughly 8% held by the top ten. The sample consisted of blood, either unsorted or a sorted T cell fraction (not recorded which). Receptor source: a male donor with ankylosing spondylitis or in good health (not recorded which). Each CDR3 is given with its conserved first and last residue. The D gene is left open where the match is weak. Size tells how often a clone was seen (once, few, many) or the class of an expanded clone, and some rows leave it out.

TRBV6-5	TRBJ1-1	NA	NA	TGTGCCAGCAGTTACTTGGGACCGCCGAACACTGAAGCTTTCTTT	CASSYLGPPNTEAFF
TRBV20-1	TRBJ2-5	TRBD2	many	TGCAGTGCTAGCCCTACTAGCGGCCAAGAGACCCAGTACTTC	CSASPTSGQETQYF
TRBV28	TRBJ2-5	TRBD2	NA	TGTGCCAGCAGTTTAGGGAGGGAAAAGACCCAGTACTTC	CASSLGREKTQYF
TRBV9	TRBJ1-5	TRBD1	NA	TGTGCCAGCAGCGTAGTGCGACAGGGGGAGTATAGCAATCAGCCCCAGCATTTT	CASSVVRQGEYSNQPQHF
TRBV6-5	TRBJ1-2	NA	NA	TGTGCCAGCAGTCCTAACCGGAGAGGCTACACCTTC	CASSPNRRGYTF
TRBV24-1	TRBJ2-1	NA	NA	TGTGCCACCAGTGATTTCCGCGGCCACTACAATGAGCAGTTCTTC	CATSDFRGHYNEQFF
TRBV5-1	TRBJ2-1	NA	few	TGCGCCAGCAGCAAACTCTTAGGGGATGAGCAGTTCTTC	CASSKLLGDEQFF
TRBV15	TRBJ2-3	TRBD2	few	TGTGCCACCAGCAAGCGGGGGCTCCCAACAGATACGCAGTATTTT	CATSKRGLPTDTQYF
TRBV2	TRBJ1-2	TRBD1	NA	TGTGCCAGCAATCCGGGACAGGGGGCTCTTCATGGCTACACCTTC	CASNPGQGALHGYTF
TRBV5-1	TRBJ2-6	NA	NA	TGCGCCAGCAGCTTGGGGGACAACGTCCTGACTTTC	CASSLGDNVLTF
TRBV7-9	TRBJ2-1	NA	many	TGTGCCAGCAGCCCCTACGGAGCTGAGCAGTTCTTC	CASSPYGAEQFF
TRBV12-3/TRBV12-4	TRBJ2-3	NA	NA	TGTGCCAGCAGCACCCTTCGTACAGATACGCAGTATTTT	CASSTLRTDTQYF
TRBV5-1	TRBJ2-1	NA	NA	TGCGCCAGCGGGGAATACAATGAGCAGTTCTTC	CASGEYNEQFF
TRBV5-5	TRBJ2-1	NA	few	TGTGCCAGCAGCTTGGAGGGCAGGGACTACAATGAGCAGTTCTTC	CASSLEGRDYNEQFF
TRBV7-9	TRBJ2-4	NA	NA	TGTGCCAGCAGCTTAGCGCACAAAAACATTCAGTACTTC	CASSLAHKNIQYF
TRBV20-1	TRBJ2-3	TRBD2	few	TGCAGTGCCCCGTCCGCGGGAGATACGGCAGATACGCAGTATTTT	CSAPSAGDTADTQYF
TRBV20-1	TRBJ2-1	TRBD2	few	TGCAGTGCTAGAGAGATACTAGCGGGAGGCCCCGAGCAGTTCTTC	CSAREILAGGPEQFF
TRBV5-1	TRBJ1-2	NA	NA	TGCGCCAGCAGCTTGGCCGGGATCGGGCGTAATAACTATGGCTACACCTTC	CASSLAGIGRNNYGYTF
TRBV5-1	TRBJ2-1	NA	NA	TGCGCCAGCAGCTTGAACCCAGCCACCTACTACAATGAGCAGTTCTTC	CASSLNPATYYNEQFF
TRBV10-3	TRBJ1-4	TRBD1	few	TGTGCCATCAGCCCCCGCCCGACAGGGGTGGGGGAAAAACTGTTTTTT	CAISPRPTGVGEKLFF
TRBV9	TRBJ1-4	TRBD1	NA	TGTGCCAGCAGCGGTGACAGGGGACGTAATGAAAAACTGTTTTTT	CASSGDRGRNEKLFF
TRBV12-3/TRBV12-4	TRBJ1-2	NA	few	TGTGCCAGCAGTTTATCCCCGACAGGAGCTAACTATGGCTACACCTTC	CASSLSPTGANYGYTF
TRBV12-3/TRBV12-4	TRBJ1-5	NA	NA	TGTGCCAGCAGTTCCTATCGCAATCAGCCCCAGCATTTT	CASSSYRNQPQHF
TRBV10-3	TRBJ2-4	NA	many	TGTGCCATCAGTGAGTCGATCGGTCCGGGAACCAAAAACATTCAGTACTTC	CAISESIGPGTKNIQYF
TRBV2	TRBJ2-2	NA	NA	TGTGCCAGCAGTGAACAGGGCCACACCGGGGAGCTGTTTTTT	CASSEQGHTGELFF
TRBV5-1	TRBJ2-4	TRBD2	many	TGCGCCAGCAGCTCTGGACTAGCGGGACAAAACATTCAGTACTTC	CASSSGLAGQNIQYF
TRBV5-5	TRBJ1-6	TRBD1	few	TGTGCCAGCAGCCCGGGAGACAGGGGTAATTCACCCCTCCACTTT	CASSPGDRGNSPLHF
TRBV12-3/TRBV12-4	TRBJ2-5	TRBD2	few	TGTGCCAGCAGTTGGGGACTAGCGGGGGGCCTCGGGCCCCAGTACTTC	CASSWGLAGGLGPQYF
TRBV6-2/TRBV6-3	TRBJ1-5	TRBD1	many	TGTGCCAGCAGTTTCAGGGGGCGTCAGCCCCAGCATTTT	CASSFRGRQPQHF
TRBV28	TRBJ1-2	NA	NA	TGTGCCATCTCAGACGCACGTAATTATGGCTACACCTTC	CAISDARNYGYTF
TRBV20-1	TRBJ2-3	TRBD2	NA	TGCAGGCCTAGCGGGTGGAGCACAGATACGCAGTATTTT	CRPSGWSTDTQYF
TRBV6-2/TRBV6-3	TRBJ1-1	TRBD1	NA	TGTGCCAGCAGTTACTATCCGCCGGGACAGGGAGACACTGAAGCTTTCTTT	CASSYYPPGQGDTEAFF
TRBV12-3/TRBV12-4	TRBJ1-6	NA	many	TGTGCCAGCAGTCCCACAGGGTATTCACCCCTCCACTTT	CASSPTGYSPLHF
TRBV20-1	TRBJ1-6	NA	NA	TGCAGTGCCCGACCCGGGGGCCTAAATTCACCCCTCCACTTT	CSARPGGLNSPLHF
TRBV20-1	TRBJ2-2	NA	NA	TGCAGTGCTAGGGTCGTAGGCGGGGAGCTGTTTTTT	CSARVVGGELFF
TRBV5-1	TRBJ2-1	TRBD1	few	TGCGCCAGCAGCTTGGATGGGACAGGGCTCAATGAGCAGTTCTTC	CASSLDGTGLNEQFF
TRBV6-5	TRBJ2-3	NA	few	TGTGCCAGCAGTTACACAGGGTTGACCACAGATACGCAGTATTTT	CASSYTGLTTDTQYF
TRBV20-1	TRBJ2-2	TRBD1	NA	TGCAGTGCTAGAGACCCGGGACAGGGCGCCACCGGGGAGCTGTTTTTT	CSARDPGQGATGELFF
TRBV5-6	TRBJ2-5	NA	few	TGTGCCAGCAGCAGGACGGGGGTCAGGGAGACCCAGTACTTC	CASSRTGVRETQYF
TRBV14	TRBJ1-1	NA	NA	TGTGCCAGCAGCCAAGAGATAAACACTGAAGCTTTCTTT	CASSQEINTEAFF
TRBV27	TRBJ2-1	TRBD2	NA	TGTGCCAGCAGTTTATTGGCGAGGACTAGCGGGAGCTATGAGCAGTTCTTC	CASSLLARTSGSYEQFF
TRBV28	TRBJ2-5	NA	NA	TGTGCCAGCAGTTCTATACTAGAGTACCAAGAGACCCAGTACTTC	CASSSILEYQETQYF
TRBV7-2	TRBJ2-5	TRBD1	few	TGTGCCAGCAGCTTACGCGGTGACAGGGAGAGGACCCAGTACTTC	CASSLRGDRERTQYF
TRBV6-1	TRBJ2-5	NA	many	TGTGCCATCAGTCCGACTAGACAAGAGACCCAGTACTTC	CAISPTRQETQYF
TRBV5-1	TRBJ2-1	TRBD2	many	TGCGCCAGCAGCCCAGGACTAGCGGGGGGGGGTGAGCAGTTCTTC	CASSPGLAGGGEQFF